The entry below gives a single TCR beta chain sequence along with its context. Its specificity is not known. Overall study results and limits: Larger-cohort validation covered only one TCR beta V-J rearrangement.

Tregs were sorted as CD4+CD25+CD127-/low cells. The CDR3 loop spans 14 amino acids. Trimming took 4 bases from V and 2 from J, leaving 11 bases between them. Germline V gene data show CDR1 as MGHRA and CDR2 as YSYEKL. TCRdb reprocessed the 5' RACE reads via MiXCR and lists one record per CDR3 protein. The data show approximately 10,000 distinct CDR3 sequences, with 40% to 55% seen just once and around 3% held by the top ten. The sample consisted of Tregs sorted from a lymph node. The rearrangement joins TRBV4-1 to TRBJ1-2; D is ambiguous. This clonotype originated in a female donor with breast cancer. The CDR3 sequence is CASSRPDVNYGYTF. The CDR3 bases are TGCGCCAGCAGCCGCCCGGACGTAAACTATGGCTACACCTTC.